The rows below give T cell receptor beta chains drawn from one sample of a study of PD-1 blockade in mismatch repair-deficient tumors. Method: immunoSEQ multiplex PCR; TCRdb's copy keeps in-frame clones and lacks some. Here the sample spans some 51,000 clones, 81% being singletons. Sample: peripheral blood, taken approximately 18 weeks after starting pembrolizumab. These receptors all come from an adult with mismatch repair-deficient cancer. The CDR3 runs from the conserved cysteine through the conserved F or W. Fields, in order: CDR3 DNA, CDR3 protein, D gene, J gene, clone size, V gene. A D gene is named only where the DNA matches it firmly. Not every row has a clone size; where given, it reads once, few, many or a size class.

CDR3nt: TGTGCCAGCTCACCTAGCGGGAGATCGGAAGAGCAGTACTTC; CDR3aa: CASSPSGRSEEQYF; d_gene: TRBD2; j_gene: TRBJ2-7; abundance: -; v_gene: TRBV18
CDR3nt: TGTGCCAGCAGCTTAGCGGGAGTAGGTACAGATACGCAGTATTTT; CDR3aa: CASSLAGVGTDTQYF; d_gene: -; j_gene: TRBJ2-3; abundance: once; v_gene: TRBV7-8
CDR3nt: TGTGCTAGTGGTTTGTCTTCGAACACCGGGGAGCTGTTTTTT; CDR3aa: CASGLSSNTGELFF; d_gene: -; j_gene: TRBJ2-2; abundance: few; v_gene: TRBV12-5
CDR3nt: TGTGCCAGTAGTATAGATGTCTACAATCAGCCCCAGCATTTT; CDR3aa: CASSIDVYNQPQHF; d_gene: -; j_gene: TRBJ1-5; abundance: -; v_gene: TRBV19
CDR3nt: TGCAGCGTTTATAAGGGGTCAGGGTACAATGAGCAGTTCTTC; CDR3aa: CSVYKGSGYNEQFF; d_gene: -; j_gene: TRBJ2-1; abundance: -; v_gene: TRBV29-1
CDR3nt: TGTGCCAGCTCAACAGGACAGGGGGCAAGCTCTGGAAACACCATATATTTT; CDR3aa: CASSTGQGASSGNTIYF; d_gene: TRBD1; j_gene: TRBJ1-3; abundance: -; v_gene: TRBV18
CDR3nt: TGTGCCTGGACCGGCGGGACAGGGTGCTACGAGCAGTACTTC; CDR3aa: CAWTGGTGCYEQYF; d_gene: TRBD1; j_gene: TRBJ2-7; abundance: -; v_gene: TRBV30
CDR3nt: TGTGCCAGCAGACCCCGACTGGAAGGGAAAAACATTCAGTACTTC; CDR3aa: CASRPRLEGKNIQYF; d_gene: -; j_gene: TRBJ2-4; abundance: -; v_gene: TRBV5-8
CDR3nt: TGTGCCAGCAGTAAGGCCCCTAACTATGGCTACACCTTC; CDR3aa: CASSKAPNYGYTF; d_gene: -; j_gene: TRBJ1-2; abundance: -; v_gene: TRBV6-5
CDR3nt: TGTGCCAGCAGCGTCGACGATACGCAGTATTTT; CDR3aa: CASSVDDTQYF; d_gene: -; j_gene: TRBJ2-3; abundance: once; v_gene: TRBV9
CDR3nt: TGTGCCAGCAGCTTGGTAGAGAGTACCTACGAGCAGTACTTC; CDR3aa: CASSLVESTYEQYF; d_gene: -; j_gene: TRBJ2-7; abundance: few; v_gene: TRBV7-9
CDR3nt: TGTGCCACCAGCGGGACTAGCGGGTCTCTCGAGCAGTACTTC; CDR3aa: CATSGTSGSLEQYF; d_gene: TRBD2; j_gene: TRBJ2-7; abundance: -; v_gene: TRBV15